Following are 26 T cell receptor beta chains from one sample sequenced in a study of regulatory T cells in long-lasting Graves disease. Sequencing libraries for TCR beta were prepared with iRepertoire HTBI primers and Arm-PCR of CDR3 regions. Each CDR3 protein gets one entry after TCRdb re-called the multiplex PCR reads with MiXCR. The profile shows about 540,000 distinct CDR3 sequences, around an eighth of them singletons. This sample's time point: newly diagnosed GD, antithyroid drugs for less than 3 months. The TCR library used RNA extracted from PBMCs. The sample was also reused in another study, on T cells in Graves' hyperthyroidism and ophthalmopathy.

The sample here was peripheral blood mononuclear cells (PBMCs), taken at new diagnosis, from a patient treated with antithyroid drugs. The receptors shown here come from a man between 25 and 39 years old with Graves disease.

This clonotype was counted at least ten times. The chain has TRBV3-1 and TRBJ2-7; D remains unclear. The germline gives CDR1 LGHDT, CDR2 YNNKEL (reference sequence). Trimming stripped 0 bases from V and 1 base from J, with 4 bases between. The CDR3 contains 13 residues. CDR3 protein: CASSQDLSYEQYF. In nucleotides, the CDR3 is TGTGCCAGCAGCCAAGACTTATCCTACGAGCAGTACTTC.

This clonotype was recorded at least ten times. This CDR3 is CSVATGTLSAQHF. For the CDR3, the DNA is TGCAGCGTCGCTACCGGGACCCTATCCGCCCAGCATTTT. The chain uses TRBV29-1 and TRBJ1-5; D is perhaps TRBD1 (5 bases). The ends were cut back, 6 bases at V and 11 bases at J, with 20 bases in the middle. Germline loops: CDR1 SQVTM, CDR2 ANQGSEA. This CDR3 contains 13 residues.

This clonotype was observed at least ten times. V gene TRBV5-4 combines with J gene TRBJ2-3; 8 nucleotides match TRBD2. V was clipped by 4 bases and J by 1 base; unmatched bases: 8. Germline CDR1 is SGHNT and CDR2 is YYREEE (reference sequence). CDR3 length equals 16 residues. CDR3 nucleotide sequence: TGTGCCAGCAGCCTACCGGGACTAGATGGCACAGATACGCAGTATTTT. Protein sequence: CASSLPGLDGTDTQYF.

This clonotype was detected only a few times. CDR3 loop: CAWERGSEQFF. In DNA form, the CDR3 reads TGTGCCTGGGAGCGGGGTAGTGAGCAGTTCTTC. The chain links TRBV30 to TRBJ2-1; 7 bases are a match to TRBD2. The CDR3 length is 11 residues. V lost 5 bases and J lost 9; bases outside the gene matches: 4. The germline V gene has CDR1 GTSNPN and CDR2 SVGIG (reference sequence).

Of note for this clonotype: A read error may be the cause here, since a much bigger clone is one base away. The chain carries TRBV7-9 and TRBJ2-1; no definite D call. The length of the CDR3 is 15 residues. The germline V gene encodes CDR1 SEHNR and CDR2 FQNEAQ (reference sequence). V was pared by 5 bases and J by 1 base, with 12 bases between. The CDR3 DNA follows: TGTGCCAGCAGCCGAGGAACCGGGTCCTACAATGAGCAGTTCTTC. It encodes CASSRGTGSYNEQFF.

The CDR3 bases are TGTGCCAGCAGCGAGGGGCTTGCTACGCAGTATTTT. Encoded protein: CASSEGLATQYF. The rearrangement joins TRBV7-2 to TRBJ2-3; D may match TRBD1 or TRBD2 (5 bases each). CDR3 length: 12 residues. The germline CDR1 and CDR2 sequences are SGHTA and FQGNSA. Trimming stripped 5 bases from V and 8 bases from J, with 11 bases between.

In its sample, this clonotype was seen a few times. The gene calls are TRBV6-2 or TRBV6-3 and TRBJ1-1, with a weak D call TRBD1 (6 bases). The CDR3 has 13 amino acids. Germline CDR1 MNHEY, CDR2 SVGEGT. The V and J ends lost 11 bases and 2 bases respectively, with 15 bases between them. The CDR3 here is CAGKRTANTEAFF. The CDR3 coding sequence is TGTGCCGGAAAACGGACAGCAAACACTGAAGCTTTCTTT.

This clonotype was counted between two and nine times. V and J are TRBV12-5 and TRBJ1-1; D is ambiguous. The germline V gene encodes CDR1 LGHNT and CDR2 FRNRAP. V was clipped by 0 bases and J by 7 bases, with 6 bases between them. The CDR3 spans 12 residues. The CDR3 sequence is CASGLVPSEAFF. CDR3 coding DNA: TGTGCTAGTGGTTTGGTACCGAGTGAAGCTTTCTTT.

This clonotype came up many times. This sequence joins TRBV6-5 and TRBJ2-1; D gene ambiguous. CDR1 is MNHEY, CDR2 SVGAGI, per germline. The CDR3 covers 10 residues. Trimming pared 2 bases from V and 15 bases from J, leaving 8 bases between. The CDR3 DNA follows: TGTGCCAGCAGTTACAGAGGAGCGTTCTTC. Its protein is CASSYRGAFF.

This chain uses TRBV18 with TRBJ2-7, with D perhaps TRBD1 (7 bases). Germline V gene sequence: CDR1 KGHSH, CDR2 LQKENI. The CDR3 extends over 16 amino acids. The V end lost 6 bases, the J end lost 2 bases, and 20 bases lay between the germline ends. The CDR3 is CASSPNLAQGAYEQYF. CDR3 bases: TGTGCCAGCTCTCCCAACCTAGCGCAGGGGGCCTACGAGCAGTACTTC.

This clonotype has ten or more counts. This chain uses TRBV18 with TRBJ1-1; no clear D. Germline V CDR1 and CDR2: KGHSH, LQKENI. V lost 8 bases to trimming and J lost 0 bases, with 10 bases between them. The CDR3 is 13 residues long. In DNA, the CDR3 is TGTGCCAGCAGAGGTGGCTTGAACACTGAAGCTTTCTTT. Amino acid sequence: CASRGGLNTEAFF.

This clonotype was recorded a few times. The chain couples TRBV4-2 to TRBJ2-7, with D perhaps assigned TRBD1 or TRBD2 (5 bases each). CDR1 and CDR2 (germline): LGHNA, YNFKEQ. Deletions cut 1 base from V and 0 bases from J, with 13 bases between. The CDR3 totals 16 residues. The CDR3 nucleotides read TGTGCCAGCAGCCAAGGGGGACGGAGCGGCTCCTACGAGCAGTACTTC. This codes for CASSQGGRSGSYEQYF.

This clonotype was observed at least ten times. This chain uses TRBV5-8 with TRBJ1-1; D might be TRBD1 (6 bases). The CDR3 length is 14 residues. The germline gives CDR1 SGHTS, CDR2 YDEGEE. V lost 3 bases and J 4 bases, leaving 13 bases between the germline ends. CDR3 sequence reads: CASSYWGAVTEAFF. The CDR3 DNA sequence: TGTGCCAGCAGCTATTGGGGGGCTGTCACTGAAGCTTTCTTT.

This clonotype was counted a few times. The CDR3 sequence: CASSRSTAGNTEAFF. CDR3 sequence (DNA): TGTGCCAGCAGCCGGTCGACAGCAGGGAACACTGAAGCTTTCTTT. V usage is TRBV27 and J usage is TRBJ1-1, with D possibly matching TRBD1 (5 bases). The CDR3 runs to 15 residues. Germline CDR1 MNHEY, CDR2 SMNVEV (reference sequence). Trimming shortened V by 6 bases and J by 1 base, and 15 bases separated the two germline ends.

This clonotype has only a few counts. The chain's CDR3 is CASSYGGRVLNEQFF. The CDR3 nucleotides are TGTGCCAGTAGTTATGGCGGGAGGGTCCTAAATGAGCAGTTCTTC. This sequence joins TRBV19 and TRBJ2-1; 9 bases are shared with TRBD2. The CDR3 loop spans 15 amino acids. The V gene's germline CDR1 is LNHDA and CDR2 SQIVND (reference sequence). The V gene end was trimmed by 5 bases and the J gene end by 7 bases; junction bases not matched to a gene: 9.

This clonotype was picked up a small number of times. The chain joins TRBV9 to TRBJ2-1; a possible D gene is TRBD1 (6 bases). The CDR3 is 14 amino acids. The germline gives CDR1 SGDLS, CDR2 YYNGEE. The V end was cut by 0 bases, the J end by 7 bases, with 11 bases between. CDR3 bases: TGTGCCAGCAGCGTAGTTCAGGGGTGGAATGAGCAGTTCTTC. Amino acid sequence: CASSVVQGWNEQFF.

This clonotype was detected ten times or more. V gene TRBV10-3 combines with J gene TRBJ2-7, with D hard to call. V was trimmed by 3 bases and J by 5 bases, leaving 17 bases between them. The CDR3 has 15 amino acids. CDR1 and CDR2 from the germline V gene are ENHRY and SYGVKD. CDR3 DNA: TGTGCCATCAGTGATACTGAGGCCCCAATGGACGAGCAGTACTTC. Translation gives CAISDTEAPMDEQYF.

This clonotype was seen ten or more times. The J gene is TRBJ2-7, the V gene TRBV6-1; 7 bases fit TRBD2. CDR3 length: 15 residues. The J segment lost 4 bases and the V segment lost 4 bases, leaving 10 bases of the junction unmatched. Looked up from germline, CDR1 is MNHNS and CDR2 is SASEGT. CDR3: CASSGGSSGVYEQYF. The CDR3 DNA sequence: TGTGCCAGCAGTGGGGGTTCTAGCGGAGTTTACGAGCAGTACTTC.

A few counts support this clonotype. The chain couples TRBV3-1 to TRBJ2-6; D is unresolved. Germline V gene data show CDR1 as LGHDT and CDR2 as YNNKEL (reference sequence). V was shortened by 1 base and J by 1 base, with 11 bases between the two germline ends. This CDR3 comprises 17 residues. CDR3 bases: TGTGCCAGCAGCCAAGGGTACGATGCTTCTGGGGCCAACGTCCTGACTTTC. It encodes CASSQGYDASGANVLTF.

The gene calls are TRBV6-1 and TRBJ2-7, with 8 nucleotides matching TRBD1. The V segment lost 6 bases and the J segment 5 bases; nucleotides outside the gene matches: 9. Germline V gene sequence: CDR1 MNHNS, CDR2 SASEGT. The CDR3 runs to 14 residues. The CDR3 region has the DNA TGTGCCAGCAGGCGTCTTTCAGGGGGCAACGAGCAGTACTTC. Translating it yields CASRRLSGGNEQYF.

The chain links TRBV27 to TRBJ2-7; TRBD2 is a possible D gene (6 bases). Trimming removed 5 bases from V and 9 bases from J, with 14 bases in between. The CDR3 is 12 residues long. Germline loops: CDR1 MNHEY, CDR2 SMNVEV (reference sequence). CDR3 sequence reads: CASSPRGDPQYF. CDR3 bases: TGTGCCAGCAGTCCGCGGGGTGATCCGCAGTACTTC.

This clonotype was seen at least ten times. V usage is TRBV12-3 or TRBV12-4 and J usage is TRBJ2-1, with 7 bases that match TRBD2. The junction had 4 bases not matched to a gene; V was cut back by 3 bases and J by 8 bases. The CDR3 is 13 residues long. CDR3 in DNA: TGTGCCAGCAGTTTCGGGGGGATCTATGAGCAGTTCTTC. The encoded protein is CASSFGGIYEQFF.

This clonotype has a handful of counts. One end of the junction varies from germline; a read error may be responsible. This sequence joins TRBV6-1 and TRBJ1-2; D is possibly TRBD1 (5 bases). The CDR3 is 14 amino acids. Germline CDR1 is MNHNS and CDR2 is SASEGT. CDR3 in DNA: TGTGCCAGCGGTGACCAATGGGGCCGGAGGGGCTACACCTTC. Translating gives CASGDQWGRRGYTF.

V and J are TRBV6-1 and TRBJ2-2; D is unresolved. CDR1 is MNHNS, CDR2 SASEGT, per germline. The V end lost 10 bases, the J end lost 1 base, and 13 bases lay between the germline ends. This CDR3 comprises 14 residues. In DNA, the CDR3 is TGTGCCATCCGCCGGACGGGGAACACCGGGGAGCTGTTTTTT. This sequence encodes CAIRRTGNTGELFF.

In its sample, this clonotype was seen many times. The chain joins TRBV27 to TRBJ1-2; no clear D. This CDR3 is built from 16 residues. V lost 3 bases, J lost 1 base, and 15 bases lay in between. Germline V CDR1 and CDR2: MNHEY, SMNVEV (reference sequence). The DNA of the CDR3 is TGTGCCAGCAGTTTTACTACGGCAGGTCTTAACTATGGCTACACCTTC. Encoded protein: CASSFTTAGLNYGYTF.

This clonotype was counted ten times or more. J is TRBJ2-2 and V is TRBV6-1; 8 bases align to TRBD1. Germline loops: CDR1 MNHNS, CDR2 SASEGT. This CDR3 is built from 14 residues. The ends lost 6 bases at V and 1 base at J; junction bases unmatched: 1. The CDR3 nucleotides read TGTGCCAGCAGCGACAGGGGGAACACCGGGGAGCTGTTTTTT. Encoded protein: CASSDRGNTGELFF.